Following are 12 T cell receptor beta chains from one sample sequenced in a study of blood T cell repertoires in COVID-19. Sequencing was performed with immunoSEQ multiplex PCR; in TCRdb, only in-frame clones are kept and a portion is missing. The profile shows 60,000 to 90,000 clones, 75% to 90% of them singletons. Sequenced: peripheral blood. These TCRs come from a man in his 60s with active or convalescent COVID-19.

This clone came up once. J is TRBJ2-2 and V is TRBV12-3 or TRBV12-4; 7 bases line up with TRBD1. The CDR3 extends over 12 amino acids. Germline trimming cut 8 bases from V and 4 bases from J; bases unmatched to any gene: 1. CDR3 sequence (DNA): TGTGCCAGCGGGACAGCCACCGGGGAGCTGTTTTTT. It translates to CASGTATGELFF.

This clone was seen more than once but under ten times. At one end, the junction sequence differs from germline, possibly due to a read error. V gene TRBV6-5 combines with J gene TRBJ1-1; perhaps TRBD1 as D (6 bases). The CDR3 has 15 amino acids. CDR1 is MNHEY, CDR2 SVGAGI, per germline. CDR3 sequence (DNA): TGTGCCAGCAGTTACTCGTCTAGGGGGAACGCTGAAGCTTTCTTT. Translated, it gives CASSYSSRGNAEAFF.

This clone was picked up one time. The gene calls are TRBV24-1 and TRBJ2-1; TRBD1 agrees at 10 bases. Germline trimming cut 3 bases from V and 7 bases from J; bases unmatched to any gene: 5. This CDR3 contains 15 residues. The V gene's germline CDR1 is KGHDR and CDR2 SFDVKD. CDR3 nucleotide sequence: TGTGCCACCAGTGATGGGACAGGGGTTCGGAATGAGCAGTTCTTC. It is translated as CATSDGTGVRNEQFF.

The V and J genes are TRBV4-3 and TRBJ2-7; D is perhaps TRBD1 (6 bases). The CDR3 is made up of 15 amino acids. V lost 1 base and J lost 2, with 12 bases in between. CDR1 is LGHNA, CDR2 YSLEER, per germline. DNA for the CDR3: TGCGCCAGCAGCCAAGCCCAGGGGTCCACCTACGAGCAGTACTTC. As protein: CASSQAQGSTYEQYF.

The chain recombines TRBV6-1 with TRBJ1-2, with D perhaps TRBD1 (6 bases). The germline V and J ends were trimmed by 2 bases and 4 bases, with 26 bases remaining between them. Germline CDR1 reads MNHNS; CDR2 reads SASEGT. This CDR3 spans 19 amino acids. The CDR3: CASSEPLWTASRVGYGYTF. In nucleotides, the CDR3 is TGTGCCAGCAGTGAACCCCTCTGGACAGCCTCCAGGGTTGGCTATGGCTACACCTTC.

The genes are TRBV21-1 and TRBJ1-1; TRBD1, as called in the table, went unchecked against the DNA. TRBV21-1 is classified as a pseudogene. CDR3 length: 18 residues. CDR3 loop: CASSKLLFGTGRATEAFF. CDR3 in DNA: TGTGCCAGCAGCAAACTTTTATTTGGGACAGGGAGGGCCACTGAAGCTTTCTTT.

The chain recombines TRBV27 with TRBJ1-1; D is uncertain. The length of the CDR3 is 13 residues. V lost 5 bases and J 4 bases, leaving 11 bases between the germline ends. Germline values: CDR1 MNHEY, CDR2 SMNVEV (reference sequence). CDR3 coding DNA: TGTGCCAGCAGTCGGGTCGGTGGCACTGAAGCTTTCTTT. It codes for CASSRVGGTEAFF.

This chain joins TRBV5-1 and TRBJ2-1; possibly TRBD1 for D (5 bases). Trimming took 4 bases from V and 0 from J, leaving 8 bases between them. This CDR3 has 14 amino acids. In germline, CDR1 is SGHRS, CDR2 YFSETQ. The CDR3 loop reads CASSRGSSYNEQFF. CDR3 in DNA: TGCGCCAGCAGCAGGGGTAGCTCCTACAATGAGCAGTTCTTC.

The J gene is TRBJ2-5, the V gene TRBV3-1 (or the pseudogene TRBV3-2); D ambiguous. The V end was cut by 2 bases, the J end by 0 bases, with 16 bases between. CDR1 and CDR2 (germline): LGHDT, YNNKEL (reference sequence). CDR3 size: 17 residues. DNA of the CDR3: TGTGCCAGCAGCCAAAGAAGTAACTCCCTGTACCAAGAGACCCAGTACTTC. As protein: CASSQRSNSLYQETQYF.

The CDR3 here is CASSGQAGNQPQHF. The DNA of the CDR3 is TGTGCCAGTAGTGGACAGGCTGGCAATCAGCCCCAGCATTTT. The rearrangement joins TRBV19 to TRBJ1-5, with 7 bases lining up with TRBD1. J gave up 2 bases and V 5 bases, and 3 bases lay outside the gene matches. Germline assignment: CDR1 LNHDA and CDR2 SQIVND (reference sequence). This CDR3 has 14 residues.

V gene TRBV29-1 combines with J gene TRBJ2-3, with D maybe TRBD1 (6 bases). Germline-derived CDR1 and CDR2 are SQVTM and ANQGSEA. Trimming took off 7 bases at V and 4 bases at J, with 18 bases between the two ends. The CDR3 is made up of 14 amino acids. CDR3 amino acids: CSAGQGLGSDTQYF. Here the CDR3 DNA reads TGCAGCGCTGGCCAGGGGTTGGGATCAGATACGCAGTATTTT.

To note about this clone: A read error may account for a junction end that differs from germline. This sequence joins TRBV6-2 or TRBV6-3 and TRBJ1-1; the D is unclear. Per the germline V gene, CDR1 is MNHEY and CDR2 is SVGEGT. CDR3 length equals 12 residues. The CDR3 bases are TGTGCCAGCAGTTACTCGACAACTGGAGCTTTCTTT. It codes for CASSYSTTGAFF.